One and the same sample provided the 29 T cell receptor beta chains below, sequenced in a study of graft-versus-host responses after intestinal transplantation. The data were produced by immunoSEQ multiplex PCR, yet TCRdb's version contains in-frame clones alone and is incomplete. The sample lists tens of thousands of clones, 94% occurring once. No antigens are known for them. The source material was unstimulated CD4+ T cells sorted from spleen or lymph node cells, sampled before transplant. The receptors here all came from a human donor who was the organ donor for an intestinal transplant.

The CDR3 spells CASSDRAEAFF. The CDR3 nucleotides read TGCGCCAGCAGTGACAGGGCTGAAGCTTTCTTT. The chain combines TRBV10-2 with TRBJ1-1; possibly TRBD1 for D (5 bases). Trimming stripped 3 bases from V and 6 bases from J, with 5 bases between. Germline V lookup: CDR1 WSHSY, CDR2 SAAADI. CDR3 length: 11 residues.

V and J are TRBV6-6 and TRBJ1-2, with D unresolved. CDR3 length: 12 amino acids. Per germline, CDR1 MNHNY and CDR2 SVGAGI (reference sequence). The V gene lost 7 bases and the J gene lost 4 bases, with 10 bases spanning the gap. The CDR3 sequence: CASTTRGYGYTF. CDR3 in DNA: TGTGCCAGCACGACTCGCGGCTATGGCTACACCTTC.

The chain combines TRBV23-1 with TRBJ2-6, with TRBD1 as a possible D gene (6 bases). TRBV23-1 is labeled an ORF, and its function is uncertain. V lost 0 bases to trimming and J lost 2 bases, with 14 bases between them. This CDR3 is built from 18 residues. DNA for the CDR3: TGCGCCAGCAGTCAATCGGGGGCGGAGAAAGCTGGGGCCAACGTCCTGACTTTC. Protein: CASSQSGAEKAGANVLTF.

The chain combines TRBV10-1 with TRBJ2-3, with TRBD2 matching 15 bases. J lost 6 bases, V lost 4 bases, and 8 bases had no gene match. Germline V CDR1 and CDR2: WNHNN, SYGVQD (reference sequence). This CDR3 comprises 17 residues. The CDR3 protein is CASSVLGLAGGQDTQYF. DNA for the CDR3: TGCGCCAGCAGTGTCCTGGGACTAGCGGGGGGTCAGGATACGCAGTATTTT.

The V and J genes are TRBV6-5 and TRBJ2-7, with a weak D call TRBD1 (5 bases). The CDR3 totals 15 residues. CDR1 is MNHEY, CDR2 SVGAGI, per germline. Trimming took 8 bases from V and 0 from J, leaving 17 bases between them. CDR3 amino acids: CASRLDRRSSYEQYF. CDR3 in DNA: TGTGCCAGCCGCCTTGACAGACGAAGCTCCTACGAGCAGTACTTC.

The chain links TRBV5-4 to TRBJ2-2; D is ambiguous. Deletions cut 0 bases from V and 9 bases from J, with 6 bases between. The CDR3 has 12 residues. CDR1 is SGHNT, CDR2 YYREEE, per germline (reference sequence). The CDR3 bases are TGTGCCAGCAGCTTGGTAGACAGGGAGCTGTTTTTT. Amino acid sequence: CASSLVDRELFF.

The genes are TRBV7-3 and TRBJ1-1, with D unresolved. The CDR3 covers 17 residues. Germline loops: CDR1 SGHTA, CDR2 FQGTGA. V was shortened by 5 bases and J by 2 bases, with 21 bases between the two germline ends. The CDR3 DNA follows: TGTGCCAGCAGCCCCCAAGGGCTCACAGCATTCAACACTGAAGCTTTCTTT. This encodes CASSPQGLTAFNTEAFF.

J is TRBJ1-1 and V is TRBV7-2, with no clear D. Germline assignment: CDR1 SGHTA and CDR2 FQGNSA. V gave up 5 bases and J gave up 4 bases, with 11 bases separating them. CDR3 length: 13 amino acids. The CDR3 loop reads CASSPQHRTEAFF. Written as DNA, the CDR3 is TGTGCCAGCAGCCCTCAACATCGCACTGAAGCTTTCTTT.

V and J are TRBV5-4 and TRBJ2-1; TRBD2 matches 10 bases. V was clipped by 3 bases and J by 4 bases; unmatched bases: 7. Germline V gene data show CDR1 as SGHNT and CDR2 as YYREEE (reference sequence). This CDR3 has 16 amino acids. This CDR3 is CASSWILAGDYNEQFF. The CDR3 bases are TGTGCCAGCAGCTGGATTCTAGCGGGGGATTACAATGAGCAGTTCTTC.

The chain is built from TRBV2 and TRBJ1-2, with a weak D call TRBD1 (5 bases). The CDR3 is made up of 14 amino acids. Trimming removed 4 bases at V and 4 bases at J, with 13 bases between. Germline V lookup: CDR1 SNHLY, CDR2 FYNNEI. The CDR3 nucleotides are TGTGCCAGCAGTGTCCAGGCAGGGCCCTATGGCTACACCTTC. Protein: CASSVQAGPYGYTF.

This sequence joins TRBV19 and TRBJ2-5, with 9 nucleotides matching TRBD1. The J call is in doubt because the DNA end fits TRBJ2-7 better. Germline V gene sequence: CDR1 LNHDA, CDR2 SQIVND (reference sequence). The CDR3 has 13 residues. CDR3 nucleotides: TGTGCCAGTAGTAGGACAGGGGTGTACGAGCAGTACTTC. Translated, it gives CASSRTGVYEQYF.

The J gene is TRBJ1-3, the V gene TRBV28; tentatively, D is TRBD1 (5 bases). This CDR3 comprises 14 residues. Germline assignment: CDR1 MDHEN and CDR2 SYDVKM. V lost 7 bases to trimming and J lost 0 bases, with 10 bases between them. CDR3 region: CASTHGGSGNTIYF. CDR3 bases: TGTGCCAGCACCCATGGGGGCTCTGGAAACACCATATATTTT.

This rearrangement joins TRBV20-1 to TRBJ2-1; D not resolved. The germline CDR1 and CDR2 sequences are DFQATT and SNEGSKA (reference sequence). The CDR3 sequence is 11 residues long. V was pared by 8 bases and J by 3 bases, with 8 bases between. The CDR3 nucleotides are TGCAGTACCAGAGGCTACAATGAGCAGTTCTTC. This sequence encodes CSTRGYNEQFF.

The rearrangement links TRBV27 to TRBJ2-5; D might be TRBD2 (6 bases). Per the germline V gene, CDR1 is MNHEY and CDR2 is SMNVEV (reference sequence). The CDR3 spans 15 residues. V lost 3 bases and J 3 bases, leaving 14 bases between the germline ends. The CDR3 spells CASSFSYASEETQYF. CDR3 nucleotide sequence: TGTGCCAGCAGTTTCTCTTACGCTAGCGAAGAGACCCAGTACTTC.

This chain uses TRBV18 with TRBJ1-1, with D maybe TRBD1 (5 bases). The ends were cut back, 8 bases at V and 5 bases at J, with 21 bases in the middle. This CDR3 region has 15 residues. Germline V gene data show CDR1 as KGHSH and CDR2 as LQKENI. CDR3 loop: CASTSAPGEWTEAFF. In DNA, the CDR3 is TGTGCCAGCACCTCAGCACCGGGGGAGTGGACTGAAGCTTTCTTT.

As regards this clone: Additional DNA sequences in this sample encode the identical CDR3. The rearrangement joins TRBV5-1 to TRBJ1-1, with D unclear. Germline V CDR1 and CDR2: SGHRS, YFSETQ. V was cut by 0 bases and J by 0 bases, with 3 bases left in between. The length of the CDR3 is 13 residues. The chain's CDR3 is CASSLVLNTEAFF. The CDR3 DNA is TGCGCCAGCAGCTTGGTTTTGAACACTGAAGCTTTCTTT.

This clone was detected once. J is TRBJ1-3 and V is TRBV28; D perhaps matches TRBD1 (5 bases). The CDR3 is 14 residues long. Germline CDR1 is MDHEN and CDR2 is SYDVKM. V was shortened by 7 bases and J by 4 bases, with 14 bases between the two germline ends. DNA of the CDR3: TGTGCCAGCACTCAAGGACACGCAGGAAACACCATATATTTT. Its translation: CASTQGHAGNTIYF.

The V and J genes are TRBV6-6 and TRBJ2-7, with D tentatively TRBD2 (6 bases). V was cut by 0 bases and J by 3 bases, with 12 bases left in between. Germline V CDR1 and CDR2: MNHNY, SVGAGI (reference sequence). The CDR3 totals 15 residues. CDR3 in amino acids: CASSYSVGGIYEQYF. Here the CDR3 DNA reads TGTGCCAGCAGTTACTCTGTTGGGGGGATCTACGAGCAGTACTTC.

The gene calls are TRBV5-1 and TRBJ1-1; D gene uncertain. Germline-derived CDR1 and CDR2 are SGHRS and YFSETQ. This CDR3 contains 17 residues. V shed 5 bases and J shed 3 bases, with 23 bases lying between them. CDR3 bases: TGCGCCAGCAGACTCGCGGAGGGTCATTTTATGTACACTGAAGCTTTCTTT. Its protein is CASRLAEGHFMYTEAFF.

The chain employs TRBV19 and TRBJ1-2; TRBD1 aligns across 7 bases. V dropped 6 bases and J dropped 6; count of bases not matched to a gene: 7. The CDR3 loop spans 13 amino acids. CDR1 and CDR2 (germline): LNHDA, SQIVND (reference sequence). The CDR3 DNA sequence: TGTGCCAGTAGGCGACAGGGAGGGGATGGCTACACCTTC. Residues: CASRRQGGDGYTF.

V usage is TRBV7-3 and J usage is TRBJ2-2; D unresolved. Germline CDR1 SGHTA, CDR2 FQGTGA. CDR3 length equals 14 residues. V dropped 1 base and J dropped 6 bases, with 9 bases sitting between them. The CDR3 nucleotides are TGTGCCAGCAGCTTAAGATTAGAGTCCGGGGAGCTGTTTTTT. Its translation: CASSLRLESGELFF.

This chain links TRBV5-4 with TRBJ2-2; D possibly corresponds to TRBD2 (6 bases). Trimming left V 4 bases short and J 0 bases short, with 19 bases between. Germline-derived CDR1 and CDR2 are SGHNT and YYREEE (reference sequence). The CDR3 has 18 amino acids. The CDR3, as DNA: TGTGCCAGCAGCCCCAGTAATTCCGGGACTTCGAACACCGGGGAGCTGTTTTTT. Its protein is CASSPSNSGTSNTGELFF. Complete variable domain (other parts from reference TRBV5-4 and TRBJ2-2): ETGVTQSPTHLIKTRGQQVTLRCSSQSGHNTVSWYQQALGQGPQFIFQYYREEENGRGNFPPRFSGLQFPNYSSELNVNALELDDSALYLCASSPSNSGTSNTGELFFGEGSRLTVL.

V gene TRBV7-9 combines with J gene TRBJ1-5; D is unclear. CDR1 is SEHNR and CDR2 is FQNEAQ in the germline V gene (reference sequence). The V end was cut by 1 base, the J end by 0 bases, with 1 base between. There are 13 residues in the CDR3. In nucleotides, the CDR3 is TGTGCCAGCAGCTTAGATAGCAATCAGCCCCAGCATTTT. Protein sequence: CASSLDSNQPQHF.

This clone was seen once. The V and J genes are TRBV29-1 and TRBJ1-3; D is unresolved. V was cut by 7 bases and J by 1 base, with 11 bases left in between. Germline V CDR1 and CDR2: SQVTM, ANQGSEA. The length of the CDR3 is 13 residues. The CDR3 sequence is CSGVKGSGNTIYF. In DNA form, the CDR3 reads TGCAGCGGAGTCAAGGGATCTGGAAACACCATATATTTT.

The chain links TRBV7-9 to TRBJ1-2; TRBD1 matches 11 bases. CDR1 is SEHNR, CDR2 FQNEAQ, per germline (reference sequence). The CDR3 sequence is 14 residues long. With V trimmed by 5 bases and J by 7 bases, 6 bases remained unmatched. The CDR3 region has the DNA TGTGCCAGCAGCGCCGGACAGGGGGCGGGTGGCTACACCTTC. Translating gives CASSAGQGAGGYTF.

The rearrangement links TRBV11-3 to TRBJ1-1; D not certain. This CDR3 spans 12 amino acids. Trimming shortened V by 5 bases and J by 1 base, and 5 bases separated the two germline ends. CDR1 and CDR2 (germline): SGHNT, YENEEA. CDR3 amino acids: CASSIQNTEAFF. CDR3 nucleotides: TGTGCCAGCAGCATACAGAACACTGAAGCTTTCTTT.

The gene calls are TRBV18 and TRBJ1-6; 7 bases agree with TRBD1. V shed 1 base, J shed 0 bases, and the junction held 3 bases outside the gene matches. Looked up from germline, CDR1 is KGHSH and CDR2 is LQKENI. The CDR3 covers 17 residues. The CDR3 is CASSPRGQSSYNSPLHF. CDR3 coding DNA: TGTGCCAGCTCACCACGGGGACAGAGCTCCTATAATTCACCCCTCCACTTT.

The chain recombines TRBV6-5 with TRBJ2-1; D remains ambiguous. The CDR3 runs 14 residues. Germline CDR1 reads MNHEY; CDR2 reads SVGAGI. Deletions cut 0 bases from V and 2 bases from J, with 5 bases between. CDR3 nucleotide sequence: TGTGCCAGCAGTTACTCGAATCCCTACAATGAGCAGTTCTTC. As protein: CASSYSNPYNEQFF.

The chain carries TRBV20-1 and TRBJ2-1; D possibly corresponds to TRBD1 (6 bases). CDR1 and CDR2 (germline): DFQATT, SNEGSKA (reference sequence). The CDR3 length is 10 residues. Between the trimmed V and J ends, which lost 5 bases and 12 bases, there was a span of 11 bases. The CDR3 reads CSAPLGGQFF. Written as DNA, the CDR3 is TGCAGTGCTCCCTTAGGGGGGCAGTTCTTC.